Below, 31 T cell receptor beta chains from the same sample are listed, as sequenced in a study of post-analysis software for immune sequencing data. Whole-study findings and limits: About 5 TRBV segments occurring more often in patients than controls included TRBV5-6, TRBV5-1 and TRBV20-1.

The antigens of these receptors remain unknown. Prepared TCR beta cDNA libraries contained unique molecular identifiers. Each CDR3 protein gets one entry after TCRdb re-called the PCR reads with MiXCR. The sample lists approximately 730,000 distinct CDR3 sequences; roughly 27% were seen once. The sample taken for sequencing was blood. The source of these receptors is a girl aged 10-17 years with multiple sclerosis.

Comments on this clonotype: This clone may be a read error of a much larger clone one base away. The chain employs TRBV7-2 and TRBJ2-5, with D unclear. The CDR3 has 14 residues. Germline-derived CDR1 and CDR2 are SGHTA and FQGNSA. V lost 5 bases, J lost 11 bases, and 21 bases lay in between. CDR3: CASSPRPFRVGQYF. DNA for the CDR3: TGTGCCAGCAGCCCCCGACCGTTCCGAGTGGGGCAGTACTTC.

This clonotype was counted only a few times. The gene calls are TRBV25-1 and TRBJ2-6; D may match TRBD1 or TRBD2 (6 bases each). Looked up from germline, CDR1 is MGHDK and CDR2 is SYGVNS. The length of the CDR3 is 16 residues. The ends were cut back, 8 bases at V and 3 bases at J, with 17 bases in the middle. The chain's CDR3 is CASLPRGAGGANVLTF. As DNA, the CDR3 is TGTGCCAGCCTTCCTAGGGGGGCTGGTGGGGCCAACGTCCTGACTTTC.

The V and J genes are TRBV6-2 or TRBV6-3 and TRBJ1-5; TRBD1 agrees at 12 bases. The CDR3 consists of 16 residues. The germline V gene has CDR1 MNHEY and CDR2 SVGEGT. J gave up 6 bases and V 6 bases, and 9 bases lay outside the gene matches. For the CDR3, the DNA is TGTGCCAGCAGCAGCCGGGACAGGGGGCCCGGTCAGCCCCAGCATTTT. Translated, it gives CASSSRDRGPGQPQHF.

This clonotype was picked up many times. The V call is TRBV20-1, the J call TRBJ1-2; D is possibly TRBD1 (5 bases). The CDR3 extends over 11 amino acids. Germline-derived CDR1 and CDR2 are DFQATT and SNEGSKA (reference sequence). The DNA for the CDR3 is TGCAGCGCCAGGGTCGACTATGGCTACACCTTC. Translating it yields CSARVDYGYTF.

The CDR3 sequence is CASSLYTGGLPGGSPLHF. In DNA form, the CDR3 reads TGTGCCAGCAGCCTCTATACAGGGGGTCTTCCCGGAGGCTCACCCCTCCACTTT. This chain joins TRBV5-6 and TRBJ1-6; 8 positions match TRBD1. V was clipped by 4 bases and J by 10 bases; unmatched bases: 19. The CDR3 runs 18 residues. CDR1 and CDR2 (germline): SGHDT, YYEEEE.

CDR3 in DNA: TGTGCCAGCAGCTCTGGCCTCACAGATACGCAGTATTTT. The encoded protein is CASSSGLTDTQYF. The chain combines TRBV11-2 with TRBJ2-3, with D hard to call. The germline V and J ends were trimmed by 4 bases and 2 bases, with 7 bases remaining between them. CDR3 length equals 13 residues. Germline lookup yields CDR1 SGHAT and CDR2 FQNNGV. Drawing the rest from reference TRBV11-2 and TRBJ2-3, the complete variable domain is EAGVAQSPRYKIIEKRQSVAFWCNPISGHATLYWYQQILGQGPKLLIQFQNNGVVDDSQLPKDRFSAERLKGVDSTLKIQPAKLEDSAVYLCASSSGLTDTQYFGPGTRLTVL.

V and J are TRBV7-8 and TRBJ2-1; D possibly matches TRBD1 or TRBD2 (6 bases each). The germline V gene encodes CDR1 SGHVS and CDR2 FQNEAQ. The CDR3 is 16 residues long. V lost 7 bases, J lost 8 bases, and 24 bases lay in between. The CDR3 DNA is TGTGCCAGCACCGCGACGGGGGCGGGGAGGCAGTATGAGCAGTTCTTC. Encoded protein: CASTATGAGRQYEQFF.

The table lists this clonotype with a few counts. The V gene is TRBV20-1, the J gene TRBJ1-1, with 7 bases fitting TRBD1. V dropped 0 bases and J dropped 1; count of bases not matched to a gene: 5. The CDR3 covers 15 residues. In germline, CDR1 is DFQATT, CDR2 SNEGSKA (reference sequence). CDR3 amino acids: CSAREWDRGNTEAFF. CDR3 nucleotides: TGCAGTGCTAGAGAGTGGGACAGAGGGAACACTGAAGCTTTCTTT.

V is TRBV6-5 and J is TRBJ1-2; TRBD1 might be the D (5 bases). The V gene's germline CDR1 is MNHEY and CDR2 SVGAGI. The CDR3 is 14 amino acids. Trimming cost V 7 bases and J 8 bases, with 20 bases left between them. The CDR3 here is CASTETGTYGGYTF. CDR3 in DNA: TGTGCCAGCACCGAGACCGGGACCTATGGCGGCTACACCTTC.

This clonotype was picked up a small number of times. This chain links TRBV3-1 with TRBJ1-2, with D possibly being TRBD1 (5 bases). The CDR3 sequence is 16 residues long. Germline lookup yields CDR1 LGHDT and CDR2 YNNKEL (reference sequence). V lost 1 base to trimming and J lost 1 base, with 13 bases between them. CDR3 region: CASSQAGPGNNYGYTF. The CDR3 DNA is TGTGCCAGCAGCCAAGCGGGGCCTGGAAATAACTATGGCTACACCTTC. Complete variable domain (other parts from reference TRBV3-1 and TRBJ1-2): DTAVSQTPKYLVTQMGNDKSIKCEQNLGHDTMYWYKQDSKKFLKIMFSYNNKELIINETVPNRFSPKSPDKAHLNLHINSLELGDSAVYFCASSQAGPGNNYGYTFGSGTRLTVV.

V is TRBV6-5 and J is TRBJ1-6; D unclear. CDR3 length equals 13 residues. Germline lookup yields CDR1 MNHEY and CDR2 SVGAGI. Deletions cut 0 bases from V and 6 bases from J, with 3 bases between. The CDR3 sequence is CASSYSSNSPLHF. The CDR3 DNA is TGTGCCAGCAGTTACTCGAGTAATTCACCCCTCCACTTT.

The genes are TRBV7-2 and TRBJ1-1; no reliable D call. CDR3 length equals 15 residues. V lost 1 base to trimming and J lost 0 bases, with 9 bases between them. Germline V lookup: CDR1 SGHTA, CDR2 FQGNSA. The CDR3 DNA follows: TGTGCCAGCAGCTTAGTCGTCGGCATGAACACTGAAGCTTTCTTT. Its protein is CASSLVVGMNTEAFF.

This clonotype was observed a single time. This may be a read error, as it is one base from a much larger clone. The CDR3 sequence: CSARAPSNEQYF. CDR3 in DNA: TGCAGTGCTAGAGCCCCCTCGAATGAGCAGTACTTC. The V and J genes are TRBV20-1 and TRBJ2-5; unclear D gene. From germline, CDR1 is DFQATT and CDR2 SNEGSKA (reference sequence). The CDR3 contains 12 residues. Between the trimmed V and J ends, which lost 1 base and 11 bases, there was a span of 14 bases.

This chain uses TRBV4-3 with TRBJ2-1; TRBD1 aligns across 7 bases. Germline CDR1 reads LGHNA; CDR2 reads YSLEER. This CDR3 is 14 amino acids long. Trimming at V came to 0 bases and at J to 7 bases, leaving 3 bases not matched to a gene. CDR3 amino acids: CASSQDLTGNEQFF. Here the CDR3 DNA reads TGCGCCAGCAGCCAAGATTTGACAGGGAATGAGCAGTTCTTC.

This clonotype turned up a few times. This sequence joins TRBV10-3 and TRBJ1-5; tentative D call: TRBD1 (5 bases). V lost 11 bases and J lost 4, with 15 bases in between. The germline CDR1 and CDR2 sequences are ENHRY and SYGVKD. CDR3 length equals 13 residues. CDR3 sequence: CAETGAYNQPQHF. The DNA for the CDR3 is TGTGCCGAGACCGGGGCTTATAATCAGCCCCAGCATTTT.

In this sample, this clonotype turned up a few times. V is TRBV4-3 and J is TRBJ2-3; D gene uncertain. The V end was cut by 1 base, the J end by 6 bases, with 11 bases between. The germline gives CDR1 LGHNA, CDR2 YSLEER. CDR3 size: 14 residues. The CDR3 DNA sequence: TGCGCCAGCAGCCAAGGTCTCCTTCAGGATACGCAGTATTTT. Amino acids: CASSQGLLQDTQYF.

CDR3 sequence: CASSFPGQLVSYGYTF. For the CDR3, the DNA is TGTGCCAGCAGCTTCCCGGGACAGCTCGTTTCTTATGGCTACACCTTC. The chain uses TRBV11-2 and TRBJ1-2, with TRBD1 identical over 7 bases. The CDR3 runs to 16 residues. CDR1 is SGHAT and CDR2 is FQNNGV in the germline V gene. V lost 3 bases to trimming and J lost 5 bases; unmatched junction nucleotides: 12.

The chain has TRBV5-5 and TRBJ2-5; tentatively, D is TRBD2 (5 bases). CDR1 SGHKS and CDR2 YYEKEE come from the germline V gene (reference sequence). The CDR3 is 12 residues long. Trimming took 6 bases from V and 5 from J, leaving 11 bases between them. The CDR3 loop is CASISRRETQYF. In nucleotides, the CDR3 is TGTGCCAGCATTTCAAGGAGGGAGACCCAGTACTTC. Full variable domain (outside the CDR3, taken from reference TRBV5-5 and TRBJ2-5): DAGVTQSPTHLIKTRGQQVTLRCSPISGHKSVSWYQQVLGQGPQFIFQYYEKEERGRGNFPDRFSARQFPNYSSELNVNALLLGDSALYLCASISRRETQYFGPGTRLLVL.

Concerning this clonotype: At one of its ends the junction is not consistent with the germline gene, which may arise from a read error. Written as DNA, the CDR3 is TGCACCAGCAGCTTGGCGGAGGGCGGGGGTGAGACCCAGTACTTC. Translated, it gives CTSSLAEGGGETQYF. The V call is TRBV5-1, the J call TRBJ2-5; 7 bases are shared with TRBD2. Germline lookup yields CDR1 SGHRS and CDR2 YFSETQ. The length of the CDR3 is 15 residues.

This clonotype was detected a few times. The V and J genes are TRBV7-2 and TRBJ2-1; D gene ambiguous. Trimming removed 6 bases at V and 9 bases at J, with 15 bases between. The CDR3 runs to 13 residues. CDR1 and CDR2 from the germline V gene are SGHTA and FQGNSA. This CDR3 is CASSLAGILEQFF. The CDR3 DNA reads as TGTGCCAGCAGTTTGGCCGGTATCCTTGAGCAGTTCTTC.

This chain connects TRBV10-3 to TRBJ2-7; TRBD2 matches 8 bases. CDR3 length equals 15 residues. The V segment lost 3 bases and the J segment 4 bases; nucleotides outside the gene matches: 8. Germline values: CDR1 ENHRY, CDR2 SYGVKD. The CDR3 region is CAISDGGTSFYEQYF. In nucleotides, the CDR3 is TGTGCCATCAGTGACGGGGGGACTAGTTTTTACGAGCAGTACTTC.

The sample holds many counts of this clonotype. The chain links TRBV12-5 to TRBJ2-3, with D perhaps matching TRBD2 (5 bases). CDR1 and CDR2 (germline): LGHNT, FRNRAP. The CDR3 length is 11 residues. Trimming left V 6 bases short and J 6 bases short, with 7 bases between. The CDR3 spells CASGWEDTQYF. Here the CDR3 DNA reads TGTGCTAGTGGGTGGGAGGATACGCAGTATTTT.

This clonotype was seen more than once but under ten times. The chain recombines TRBV20-1 with TRBJ2-1; D call uncertain. V was shortened by 0 bases and J by 0 bases, with 12 bases between the two germline ends. This CDR3 region has 16 residues. CDR1 DFQATT and CDR2 SNEGSKA come from the germline V gene (reference sequence). CDR3 coding DNA: TGCAGTGCTAGAGATAGGCTTCCTTCCTCCTACAATGAGCAGTTCTTC. Its translation is CSARDRLPSSYNEQFF.

The chain employs TRBV28 and TRBJ1-1, with 10 nucleotides matching TRBD1. The CDR3 spans 17 residues. Germline V lookup: CDR1 MDHEN, CDR2 SYDVKM. Losses at the gene ends were 4 bases for V and 0 bases for J; bases not matched to a gene: 8. CDR3 in amino acids: CASSSDAGTGVNTEAFF. For the CDR3, the DNA is TGTGCCAGCAGTTCCGACGCCGGGACAGGGGTGAACACTGAAGCTTTCTTT.

V gene TRBV28 combines with J gene TRBJ2-7; TRBD1 aligns across 7 bases. Losses at the gene ends were 8 bases for V and 2 bases for J; bases not matched to a gene: 9. CDR3 length equals 14 residues. Germline-derived CDR1 and CDR2 are MDHEN and SYDVKM. The CDR3 nucleotides are TGTGCCAGCCGATCCGGGGACAGTCCCTACGAGCAGTACTTC. This encodes CASRSGDSPYEQYF.

This chain links TRBV25-1 with TRBJ1-5; D is unclear. Trimming took off 3 bases at V and 6 bases at J, with 6 bases between the two ends. The CDR3 consists of 12 residues. The germline gives CDR1 MGHDK, CDR2 SYGVNS. The CDR3 bases are TGTGCCAGCAGTGATGGTCGTCAGCCCCAGCATTTT. Protein product: CASSDGRQPQHF.

The gene calls are TRBV29-1 and TRBJ1-1; D perhaps matches TRBD1 (6 bases). The germline V gene encodes CDR1 SQVTM and CDR2 ANQGSEA. Deletions cut 5 bases from V and 4 bases from J, with 14 bases between. CDR3 length: 13 amino acids. The CDR3 protein is CSVSFDRTTEAFF. In DNA, the CDR3 is TGCAGCGTTAGCTTCGACAGGACCACTGAAGCTTTCTTT. Filled out from reference TRBV29-1 and TRBJ1-1, the complete variable domain reads SAVISQKPSRDICQRGTSLTIQCQVDSQVTMMFWYRQQPGQSLTLIATANQGSEATYESGFVIDKFPISRPNLTFSTLTVSNMSPEDSSIYLCSVSFDRTTEAFFGQGTRLTVV.

The table lists this clonotype with a few counts. This chain links TRBV7-8 with TRBJ1-1, with D possibly matching TRBD1 (6 bases). V lost 1 base to trimming and J lost 1 base, with 19 bases between them. There are 18 residues in the CDR3. Germline CDR1 is SGHVS and CDR2 is FQNEAQ. The CDR3 DNA sequence: TGTGCCAGCAGCTTAGTCCCGACGGGGGGGCTGGGGAACACTGAAGCTTTCTTT. It specifies CASSLVPTGGLGNTEAFF.

The chain is built from TRBV27 and TRBJ2-3, with 7 bases that match TRBD2. Germline V gene sequence: CDR1 MNHEY, CDR2 SMNVEV (reference sequence). Germline trimming cut 2 bases from V and 2 bases from J; bases unmatched to any gene: 7. This CDR3 is 16 amino acids long. For the CDR3, the DNA is TGTGCCAGCAGTTTAGAACTAGCGACAAACACAGATACGCAGTATTTT. It encodes CASSLELATNTDTQYF.

The chain has TRBV27 and TRBJ2-1; a possible D gene is TRBD1 (6 bases). Germline lookup yields CDR1 MNHEY and CDR2 SMNVEV (reference sequence). The CDR3 contains 16 residues. V was shortened by 2 bases and J by 4 bases, with 15 bases between the two germline ends. The DNA for the CDR3 is TGTGCCAGCAGTTTAAGCCAGGGGACCATTTACAATGAGCAGTTCTTC. Translating gives CASSLSQGTIYNEQFF.

The V call is TRBV7-2, the J call TRBJ1-6; possibly TRBD1 for D (5 bases). Per germline, CDR1 SGHTA and CDR2 FQGNSA. V was shortened by 1 base and J by 13 bases, with 8 bases between the two germline ends. This CDR3 has 12 residues. The DNA for the CDR3 is TGTGCCAGCAGCTTAGTAGGGACGCCCCTCCACTTT. It specifies CASSLVGTPLHF.